The T cell receptor beta chain under discussion was sequenced for a study of blood T cell repertoires in COVID-19. The CDR3 has 13 residues. With 4 bases removed from V and 9 bases from J, the gap between germline ends came to 13 bases. Germline loops: CDR1 SGHTA, CDR2 FQGTGA. Study processing details: Reference gene primer amplification in the assay estimated nucleated cell counts. Method: immunoSEQ multiplex PCR; TCRdb's copy keeps in-frame clones and lacks some. That table gives V, J and clone size, and the DNA gave D and trimming. The sample lists around 250,000 clones, 75% to 90% occurring once. In its sample, this clone was seen once.

The TCR originated in a woman aged 45 to 65 who had recovered from COVID-19. The rearrangement joins TRBV7-3 to TRBJ2-1, with D unclear. Sequencing used PBMCs or T cells enriched from blood (not recorded which). The CDR3 sequence is CASSSSPPGEQFF. The CDR3 nucleotides are TGTGCCAGCAGCTCCTCCCCGCCCGGTGAGCAGTTCTTC.